The 20 T cell receptor beta chains in this list originate from one sample, sequenced in a study of blood T cell repertoires in COVID-19. The protocol was immunoSEQ multiplex PCR, while the TCRdb copy is restricted to in-frame clones and leaves out a portion. The sample holds under 300,000 clones; under 90% are singletons and the top ten take about 3.2%. Sequencing was carried out using peripheral blood. Source of these receptors: an older woman with active or convalescent COVID-19.

The chain couples TRBV7-2 to TRBJ2-7, with 12 bases aligning to TRBD2. Per germline, CDR1 SGHTA and CDR2 FQGNSA. With V trimmed by 1 base and J by 0 bases, 4 bases remained unmatched. The CDR3 runs to 17 residues. DNA of the CDR3: TGTGCCAGCAGCTTAGGTCTAGCGGGGGGGGGCTCCTACGAGCAGTACTTC. Encoded protein: CASSLGLAGGGSYEQYF.

This clone was seen a handful of times. The gene calls are TRBV12-3 or TRBV12-4 and TRBJ1-5; D ambiguous. V was pared by 7 bases and J by 5 bases, with 12 bases between. This CDR3 is 13 amino acids long. The CDR3 reads CASTSERDQPQHF. The CDR3 nucleotides are TGTGCCAGCACTTCCGAGCGGGATCAGCCCCAGCATTTT.

This clone was counted a few times. This chain uses TRBV2 with TRBJ1-2; D not resolved. The CDR3 consists of 14 residues. Trimming took 8 bases from V and 9 from J, leaving 22 bases between them. Germline-derived CDR1 and CDR2 are SNHLY and FYNNEI. The CDR3 reads CASGDGLGAYRYTF. DNA of the CDR3: TGTGCCAGCGGAGACGGACTGGGAGCTTATCGCTACACCTTC. The full variable domain, with the rest looked up from reference TRBV2 and TRBJ1-2, is EPEVTQTPSHQVTQMGQEVILRCVPISNHLYFYWYRQILGQKVEFLVSFYNNEISEKSEIFDDQFSVERPDGSNFTLKIRSTKLEDSAMYFCASGDGLGAYRYTFGSGTRLTVV.

J is TRBJ2-2 and V is TRBV27; 10 nucleotides agree with TRBD1. V lost 3 bases and J lost 4; bases outside the gene matches: 8. The CDR3 is 17 amino acids. Germline V lookup: CDR1 MNHEY, CDR2 SMNVEV (reference sequence). DNA for the CDR3: TGTGCCAGCAGTTTTTCCGGGACAGGGGTCCCCACCGGGGAGCTGTTTTTT. Its translation: CASSFSGTGVPTGELFF.

This clone was observed once. This chain uses TRBV9 with TRBJ1-1; D perhaps matches TRBD1 (6 bases). The CDR3 length is 15 residues. V lost 4 bases and J lost 0, with 13 bases in between. Germline-derived CDR1 and CDR2 are SGDLS and YYNGEE. This CDR3 is CASSTGTTMNTEAFF. In DNA form, the CDR3 reads TGTGCCAGCAGCACCGGGACAACTATGAACACTGAAGCTTTCTTT.

The chain links TRBV4-2 to TRBJ2-3; TRBD2 matches at 9 bases. This CDR3 spans 18 amino acids. The ends lost 0 bases at V and 5 bases at J; junction bases unmatched: 12. CDR1 LGHNA and CDR2 YNFKEQ come from the germline V gene. The CDR3 nucleotides read TGTGCCAGCAGCCAAGAGGGTCGCGGGGGGGCAGTTGGAGATACGCAGTATTTT. Translated, it gives CASSQEGRGGAVGDTQYF.

The chain carries TRBV6-5 and TRBJ1-2; D is perhaps TRBD1 (5 bases). Germline values: CDR1 MNHEY, CDR2 SVGAGI. This CDR3 contains 13 residues. The V gene lost 7 bases and the J gene lost 8 bases, with 17 bases spanning the gap. In DNA, the CDR3 is TGTGCCAGCACCAGGGACGGGACTAACGGCTACACCTTC. Amino acid sequence: CASTRDGTNGYTF.

The chain combines TRBV11-2 with TRBJ1-4; 8 bases line up with TRBD1. The CDR3 covers 17 residues. V lost 1 base, J lost 4 bases, and 8 bases stayed unmatched. Germline CDR1 is SGHAT and CDR2 is FQNNGV. CDR3 in amino acids: CASSLVGWGQDNEKLFF. Written as DNA, the CDR3 is TGTGCCAGCAGCTTAGTGGGGTGGGGACAGGATAATGAAAAACTGTTTTTT.

This rearrangement joins TRBV7-2 to TRBJ1-3; D remains unclear. The CDR3 covers 16 residues. CDR1 is SGHTA, CDR2 FQGNSA, per germline. Trimming stripped 2 bases from V and 3 bases from J, with 14 bases between. CDR3 loop: CASSLNYGHSGNTIYF. The CDR3 coding sequence is TGTGCCAGCAGCTTAAATTATGGCCACAGTGGAAACACCATATATTTT. The full variable domain, its missing parts supplied by reference TRBV7-2 and TRBJ1-3, is GAGVSQSPSNKVTEKGKDVELRCDPISGHTALYWYRQSLGQGLEFLIYFQGNSAPDKSGLPSDRFSAERTGGSVSTLTIQRTQQEDSAVYLCASSLNYGHSGNTIYFGEGSWLTVV.

This clone was counted a single time. This sequence joins TRBV27 and TRBJ1-5; 7 nucleotides align to TRBD1. CDR3 size: 20 residues. J lost 1 base, V lost 6 bases, and 21 bases had no gene match. The germline CDR1 and CDR2 sequences are MNHEY and SMNVEV (reference sequence). CDR3 nucleotide sequence: TGTGCCAGCAGCCCCTTCCCACCGGGACAGTCTTTTATAAGCAATCAGCCCCAGCATTTT. Translation gives CASSPFPPGQSFISNQPQHF.

The chain joins TRBV2 to TRBJ2-5, with 7 bases matching TRBD1. The CDR3 spans 15 residues. With V trimmed by 5 bases and J by 2 bases, 8 bases remained unmatched. Germline CDR1 reads SNHLY; CDR2 reads FYNNEI. This chain's CDR3 is CASSSVRTGQETQYF. The CDR3 DNA reads as TGTGCCAGCAGTTCTGTAAGGACAGGACAAGAGACCCAGTACTTC.

The rearrangement links TRBV7-3 to TRBJ1-2, with 10 bases fitting TRBD1. In germline, CDR1 is SGHTA, CDR2 FQGTGA. The CDR3 consists of 15 residues. V was clipped by 5 bases and J by 4 bases; unmatched bases: 7. CDR3 bases: TGTGCCAGCAGCCCCCTCCGGGACAGGGGCTATGGCTACACCTTC. Translating gives CASSPLRDRGYGYTF.

The chain couples TRBV29-1 to TRBJ1-3; maybe TRBD1 (5 bases). V was clipped by 4 bases and J by 0 bases, with 7 bases between them. Per germline, CDR1 SQVTM and CDR2 ANQGSEA. The CDR3 totals 13 residues. CDR3 region: CSVAGSSGNTIYF. CDR3 DNA sequence: TGCAGCGTTGCAGGGTCCTCTGGAAACACCATATATTTT.

The chain has TRBV7-9 and TRBJ1-5; D ambiguous. The CDR3 covers 16 residues. Germline values: CDR1 SEHNR, CDR2 FQNEAQ (reference sequence). V was clipped by 6 bases and J by 4 bases, with 19 bases between them. CDR3 amino acids: CASSSTVRRSNQPQHF. The CDR3 nucleotides read TGTGCCAGCAGTTCCACCGTCAGGAGGTCGAATCAGCCCCAGCATTTT.

In its sample, this clone was seen a few times. This sequence joins TRBV5-4 and TRBJ1-2, with D tentatively TRBD1 (5 bases). The germline V gene has CDR1 SGHNT and CDR2 YYREEE (reference sequence). The CDR3 is 14 residues long. The germline V and J ends were trimmed by 4 bases and 1 base, with 11 bases remaining between them. The CDR3 DNA reads TGTGCCAGCAGCCGGGTGGGGGGTAACTATGGCTACACCTTC. Translated: CASSRVGGNYGYTF.

The chain is built from TRBV6-1 and TRBJ1-2, with D possibly being TRBD1 (5 bases). Germline V lookup: CDR1 MNHNS, CDR2 SASEGT. V dropped 3 bases and J dropped 7 bases, with 12 bases sitting between them. The CDR3 has 13 residues. The CDR3, as DNA: TGTGCCAGCAGTGAGACGGGGGGAGGTGGCTACACCTTC. It codes for CASSETGGGGYTF.

The CDR3 sequence: CASSFLGRDNTGELFF. Here the CDR3 DNA reads TGTGCCAGCAGTTTTTTGGGGAGGGACAACACCGGGGAGCTGTTTTTT. The chain recombines TRBV28 with TRBJ2-2, with 7 positions matching TRBD2. V lost 3 bases, J lost 2 bases, and 6 bases stayed unmatched. The CDR3 is 16 amino acids. The V gene's germline CDR1 is MDHEN and CDR2 SYDVKM.

The gene calls are TRBV6-6 and TRBJ1-1; D perhaps matches TRBD1 (5 bases). CDR3 size: 13 residues. V was shortened by 2 bases and J by 11 bases, with 15 bases between the two germline ends. Per germline, CDR1 MNHNY and CDR2 SVGAGI (reference sequence). The CDR3 here is CASSYAQGIVAFF. The CDR3 region has the DNA TGTGCCAGCAGTTACGCCCAGGGCATTGTGGCTTTCTTT.

In this sample, this clone turned up once. This chain joins TRBV2 and TRBJ1-5; 9 bases are a match to TRBD1. In germline, CDR1 is SNHLY, CDR2 FYNNEI. The J segment lost 4 bases and the V segment lost 5 bases, leaving 6 bases of the junction unmatched. This CDR3 contains 15 residues. The CDR3 DNA follows: TGTGCCAGCAGTTTGGACAGGGGAGGGAATCAGCCCCAGCATTTT. This translates into CASSLDRGGNQPQHF.

V usage is TRBV9 and J usage is TRBJ1-6; unclear D gene. Trimming took off 0 bases at V and 0 bases at J, with 7 bases between the two ends. The CDR3 totals 16 residues. Germline V gene sequence: CDR1 SGDLS, CDR2 YYNGEE. CDR3 DNA: TGTGCCAGCAGCGTAGCTGAGAGCTCCTATAATTCACCCCTCCACTTT. Translated: CASSVAESSYNSPLHF.